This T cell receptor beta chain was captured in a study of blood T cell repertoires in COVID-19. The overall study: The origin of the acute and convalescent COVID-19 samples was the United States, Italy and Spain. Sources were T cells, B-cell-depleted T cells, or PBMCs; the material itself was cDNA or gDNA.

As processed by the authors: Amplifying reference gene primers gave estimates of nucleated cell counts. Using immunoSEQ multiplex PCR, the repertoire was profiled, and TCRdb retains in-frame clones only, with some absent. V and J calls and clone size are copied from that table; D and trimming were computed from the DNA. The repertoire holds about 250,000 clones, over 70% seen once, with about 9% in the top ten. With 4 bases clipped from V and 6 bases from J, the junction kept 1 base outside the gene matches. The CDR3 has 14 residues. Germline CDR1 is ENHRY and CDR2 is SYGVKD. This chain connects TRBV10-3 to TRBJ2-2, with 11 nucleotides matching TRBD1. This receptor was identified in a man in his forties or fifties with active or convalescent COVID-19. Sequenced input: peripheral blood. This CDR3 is CAISGTGGSGELFF. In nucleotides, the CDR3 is TGTGCCATCAGTGGGACAGGGGGCTCCGGGGAGCTGTTTTTT.